The 13 T cell receptor beta chains listed next were all sequenced from one sample in a study of T cell responses to AZD1222 COVID-19 vaccine. Assay used: immunoSEQ multiplex PCR; TCRdb lists only in-frame clones, some missing. The sample has about 150,000 clones, around 85% seen once. The sample here was peripheral blood, taken 28 days after the second AZD1222 dose. Receptors were obtained from an adult who received the AZD1222 COVID-19 vaccine.

The chain is built from TRBV7-9 and TRBJ1-1; D unclear. The germline gives CDR1 SEHNR, CDR2 FQNEAQ (reference sequence). The CDR3 length is 13 residues. V was pared by 3 bases and J by 1 base, with 6 bases between. The CDR3 reads CASSFDENTEAFF. CDR3 DNA: TGTGCCAGCAGCTTCGACGAGAACACTGAAGCTTTCTTT.

The chain recombines TRBV7-9 with TRBJ2-2; a possible D gene is TRBD2 (5 bases). This CDR3 is 15 amino acids long. V lost 1 base and J lost 3, with 9 bases in between. Germline lookup yields CDR1 SEHNR and CDR2 FQNEAQ (reference sequence). The CDR3 bases are TGTGCCAGCAGCTTAGTTCTAGCAGACACCGGGGAGCTGTTTTTT. This codes for CASSLVLADTGELFF.

This clone appeared a single time. The V gene is TRBV7-8, the J gene TRBJ1-4; D is undetermined. The CDR3 spans 14 residues. V shed 2 bases and J shed 1 base, with 5 bases lying between them. Germline V gene sequence: CDR1 SGHVS, CDR2 FQNEAQ. Here the CDR3 reads CASSLSVTNEKLFF. CDR3 nucleotide sequence: TGTGCCAGCAGCTTATCCGTAACTAATGAAAAACTGTTTTTT.

The genes are TRBV11-2 and TRBJ2-3; D gene unclear. The CDR3 has 15 amino acids. Trimming removed 1 base at V and 2 bases at J, with 10 bases between. CDR1 SGHAT and CDR2 FQNNGV come from the germline V gene. Here the CDR3 DNA reads TGTGCCAGCAGCTTAGGGTTTTTCCTCACAGATACGCAGTATTTT. Its translation: CASSLGFFLTDTQYF.

V gene TRBV5-4 combines with J gene TRBJ2-3, with TRBD2 as a possible D gene (6 bases). Germline V gene lookup returns CDR1 SGHNT and CDR2 YYREEE (reference sequence). The CDR3 extends over 17 amino acids. Trimming pared 0 bases from V and 3 bases from J, leaving 17 bases between. The CDR3 DNA reads TGTGCCAGCAGCTTGGGCGGCGGGACCGCAGTTACAGATACGCAGTATTTT. Protein product: CASSLGGGTAVTDTQYF.

V and J are TRBV5-6 and TRBJ1-2; perhaps TRBD1 as D (6 bases). V was clipped by 4 bases and J by 4 bases, with 14 bases between them. The CDR3 has 14 residues. Germline V gene lookup returns CDR1 SGHDT and CDR2 YYEEEE. CDR3 bases: TGTGCCAGCAGCCCTTTCGGGGGCTCCTATGGCTACACCTTC. Translating it yields CASSPFGGSYGYTF.

This sequence joins TRBV6-2 or TRBV6-3 and TRBJ1-1, with TRBD1 identical over 8 bases. With 2 bases clipped from V and 6 bases from J, the junction kept 17 bases outside the gene matches. The CDR3 is 18 amino acids. Germline CDR1 MNHEY, CDR2 SVGEGT. The CDR3 coding sequence is TGTGCCAGCAGTTACCCAGGGGACAGGTTTGTATCGGTCCCTGAAGCTTTCTTT. Its translation: CASSYPGDRFVSVPEAFF.

The V and J genes are TRBV4-3 and TRBJ2-7, with TRBD1 matching over 8 bases. J gave up 3 bases and V 1 base, and 2 bases lay outside the gene matches. This CDR3 contains 14 residues. The V gene's germline CDR1 is LGHNA and CDR2 YSLEER. CDR3 protein: CASSQAGGYYEQYF. The CDR3 DNA is TGCGCCAGCAGCCAAGCAGGGGGCTACTACGAGCAGTACTTC.

The rearrangement links TRBV27 to TRBJ1-1; maybe TRBD1 (5 bases). Germline V gene lookup returns CDR1 MNHEY and CDR2 SMNVEV (reference sequence). The CDR3 loop spans 12 amino acids. Trimming stripped 6 bases from V and 9 bases from J, with 14 bases between. The CDR3, as DNA: TGTGCCAGCAGGCCGTGGGGGGGGAAAGCTTTCTTT. Translating gives CASRPWGGKAFF.

This sequence joins TRBV3-1 (or the pseudogene TRBV3-2) and TRBJ1-4; D perhaps matches TRBD1 (6 bases). Between the trimmed V and J ends, which lost 8 bases and 7 bases, there was a span of 17 bases. Germline CDR1 reads LGHDT; CDR2 reads YNNKEL (reference sequence). The CDR3 totals 14 residues. This CDR3 is CASGGGPRSEKLFF. The DNA of the CDR3 is TGTGCCAGCGGAGGGGGACCCAGAAGTGAAAAACTGTTTTTT.

The V gene is TRBV7-8, the J gene TRBJ2-5; D unclear. Deletions cut 1 base from V and 3 bases from J, with 9 bases between. This CDR3 spans 14 amino acids. Germline assignment: CDR1 SGHVS and CDR2 FQNEAQ. DNA for the CDR3: TGTGCCAGCAGCTTAGGGGCAGTAAAAGAGACCCAGTACTTC. Residues: CASSLGAVKETQYF.

The rearrangement uses TRBV6-2 or TRBV6-3 and TRBJ2-5; TRBD1 agrees at 8 bases. The CDR3 has 17 amino acids. The V and J ends lost 0 bases and 0 bases, in that order; junction bases with no gene match: 6. Germline loops: CDR1 MNHEY, CDR2 SVGEGT. The CDR3 is CASSYSGDRTYQETQYF. The CDR3 coding sequence is TGTGCCAGCAGTTACTCCGGGGACAGGACATACCAAGAGACCCAGTACTTC.

The rearrangement uses TRBV7-9 and TRBJ2-4; 8 bases agree with TRBD1. CDR3 length equals 16 residues. V was pared by 5 bases and J by 0 bases, with 6 bases of the junction left unmatched. Germline V CDR1 and CDR2: SEHNR, FQNEAQ (reference sequence). CDR3 sequence: CASSEGQGLAKNIQYF. Written as DNA, the CDR3 is TGTGCCAGCAGCGAAGGACAGGGTCTAGCCAAAAACATTCAGTACTTC.